Sequencing of this T cell receptor (beta chain) was carried out in a study of shared clonotypes between healthy human individuals. Germline V gene data show CDR1 as KGHSH and CDR2 as LQKENI. CDR3 size: 15 residues. The ends were cut back, 2 bases at V and 4 bases at J, with 15 bases in the middle. It was into CD45RA+ naive and CD45RA-negative memory subsets that the CD4+ cells were split. Overall study findings and caveats: Sharing of clonotypes among donors was expected to vary with sequencing depth.

A note on this clone: Its antigen is still unknown.

The table came from immunoSEQ multiplex PCR; TCRdb's copy has only in-frame clones and leaves some out. Altogether 1.5 million to 1.9 million clones are present, 95% to 99% being singletons, with the ten largest covering approximately 0.44%. This rearrangement joins TRBV18 to TRBJ2-7; D call uncertain. The specimen was naive CD4+ T cells sorted from blood. Described subset: CD45RA+ positively selected. The receptor was derived from a man aged 30 to 39 in good health. CDR3 region: CASSPRAELYYEQYF. CDR3 DNA: TGTGCCAGCTCACCAAGGGCAGAACTCTATTACGAGCAGTACTTC.